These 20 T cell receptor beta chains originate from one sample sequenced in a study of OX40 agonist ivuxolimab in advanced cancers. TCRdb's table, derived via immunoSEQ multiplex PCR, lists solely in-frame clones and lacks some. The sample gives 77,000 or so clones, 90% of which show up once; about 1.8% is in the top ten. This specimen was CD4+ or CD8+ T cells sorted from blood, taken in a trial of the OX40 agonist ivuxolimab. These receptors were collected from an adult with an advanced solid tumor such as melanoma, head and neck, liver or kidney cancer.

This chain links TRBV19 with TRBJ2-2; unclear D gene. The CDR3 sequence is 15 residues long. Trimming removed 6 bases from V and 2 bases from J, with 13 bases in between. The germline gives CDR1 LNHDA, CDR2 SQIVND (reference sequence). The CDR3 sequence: CASSDFITNTGELFF. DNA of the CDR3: TGTGCCAGTAGCGACTTCATAACAAACACCGGGGAGCTGTTTTTT.

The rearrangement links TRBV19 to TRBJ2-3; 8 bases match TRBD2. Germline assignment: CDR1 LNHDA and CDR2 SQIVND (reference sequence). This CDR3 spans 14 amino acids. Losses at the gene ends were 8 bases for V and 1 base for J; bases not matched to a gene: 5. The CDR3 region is CASRRGGGTDTQYF. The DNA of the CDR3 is TGTGCCAGTCGCCGGGGGGGCGGCACAGATACGCAGTATTTT.

DNA of the CDR3: TGTGCCAGCACCGCCAGTTTGGGAAGCTCCTACGAGCAGTACTTC. Amino acids: CASTASLGSSYEQYF. The V gene is TRBV28, the J gene TRBJ2-7; D gene uncertain. This CDR3 has 15 residues. From germline, CDR1 is MDHEN and CDR2 SYDVKM. With 7 bases removed from V and 0 bases from J, the gap between germline ends came to 16 bases.

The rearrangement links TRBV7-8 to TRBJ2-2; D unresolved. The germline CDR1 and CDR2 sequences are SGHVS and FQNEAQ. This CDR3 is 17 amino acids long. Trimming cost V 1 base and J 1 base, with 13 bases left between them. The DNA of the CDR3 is TGTGCCAGCAGCTTAGGGATTAGCACAAGGAACACCGGGGAGCTGTTTTTT. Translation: CASSLGISTRNTGELFF. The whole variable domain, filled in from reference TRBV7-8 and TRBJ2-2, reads GAGVSQSPRYKVAKRGQDVALRCDPISGHVSLFWYQQALGQGPEFLTYFQNEAQLDKSGLPSDRFFAERPEGSVSTLKIQRTQQEDSAVYLCASSLGISTRNTGELFFGEGSRLTVL.

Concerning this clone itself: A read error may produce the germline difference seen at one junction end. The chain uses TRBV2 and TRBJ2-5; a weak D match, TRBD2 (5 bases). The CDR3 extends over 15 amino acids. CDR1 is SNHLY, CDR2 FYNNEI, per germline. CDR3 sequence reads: CASRIEGMGQEAQYF. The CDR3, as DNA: TGTGCCAGCAGAATTGAGGGAATGGGTCAAGAGGCCCAGTACTTC.

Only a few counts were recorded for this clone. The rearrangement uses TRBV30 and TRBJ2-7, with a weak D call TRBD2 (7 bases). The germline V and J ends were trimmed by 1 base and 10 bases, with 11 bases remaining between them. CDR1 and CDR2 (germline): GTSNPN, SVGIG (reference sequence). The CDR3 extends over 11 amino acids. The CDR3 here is CAWSGGGQQYF. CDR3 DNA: TGTGCCTGGAGTGGCGGGGGACAACAGTACTTC.

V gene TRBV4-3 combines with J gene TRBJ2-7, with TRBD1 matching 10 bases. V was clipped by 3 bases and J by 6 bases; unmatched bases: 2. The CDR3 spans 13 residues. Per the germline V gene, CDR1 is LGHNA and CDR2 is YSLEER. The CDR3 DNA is TGCGCCAGCAGCCAGTGGACAGGGGGCGAGCAGTACTTC. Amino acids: CASSQWTGGEQYF.

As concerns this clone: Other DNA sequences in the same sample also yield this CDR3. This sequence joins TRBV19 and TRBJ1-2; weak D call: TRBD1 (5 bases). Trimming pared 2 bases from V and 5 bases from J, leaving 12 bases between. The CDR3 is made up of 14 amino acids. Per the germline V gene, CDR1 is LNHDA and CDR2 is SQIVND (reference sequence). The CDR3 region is CASSIRPGGYGYTF. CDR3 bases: TGTGCCAGTAGTATACGTCCGGGGGGGTATGGCTACACCTTC.

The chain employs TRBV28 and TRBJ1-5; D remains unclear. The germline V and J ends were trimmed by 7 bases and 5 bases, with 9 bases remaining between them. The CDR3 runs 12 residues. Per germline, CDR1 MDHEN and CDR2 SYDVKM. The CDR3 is CASTARDQPQHF. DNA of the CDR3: TGTGCCAGCACCGCGAGGGATCAGCCCCAGCATTTT.

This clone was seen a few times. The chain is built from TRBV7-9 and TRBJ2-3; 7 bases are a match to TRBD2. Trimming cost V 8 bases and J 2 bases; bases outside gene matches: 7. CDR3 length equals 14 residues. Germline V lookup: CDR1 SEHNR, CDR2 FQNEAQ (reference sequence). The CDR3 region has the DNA TGTGCCAGCGGGGCTAGCGGAAACACAGATACGCAGTATTTT. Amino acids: CASGASGNTDTQYF.

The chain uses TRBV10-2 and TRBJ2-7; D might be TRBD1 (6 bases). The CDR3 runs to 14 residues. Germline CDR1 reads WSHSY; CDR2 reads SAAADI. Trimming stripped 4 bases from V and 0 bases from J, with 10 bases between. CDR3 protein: CASSVDRSSYEQYF. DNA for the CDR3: TGCGCCAGCAGTGTCGACAGGAGCTCCTACGAGCAGTACTTC.

CDR3 DNA: TGCGCCAGCAGCTCGGCGCCTAGCGGGAGCTACGAGCAGTACTTC. Translation gives CASSSAPSGSYEQYF. The rearrangement links TRBV5-1 to TRBJ2-7; 10 bases map to TRBD2. V lost 3 bases to trimming and J lost 3 bases; unmatched junction nucleotides: 6. The CDR3 length is 15 residues. Germline-derived CDR1 and CDR2 are SGHRS and YFSETQ.

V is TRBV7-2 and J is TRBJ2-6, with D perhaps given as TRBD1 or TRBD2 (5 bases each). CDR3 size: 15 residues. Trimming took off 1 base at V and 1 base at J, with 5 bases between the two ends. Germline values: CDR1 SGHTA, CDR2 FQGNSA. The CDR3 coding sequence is TGTGCCAGCAGCTTAGGGGGGTCTGGGGCCAACGTCCTGACTTTC. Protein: CASSLGGSGANVLTF.

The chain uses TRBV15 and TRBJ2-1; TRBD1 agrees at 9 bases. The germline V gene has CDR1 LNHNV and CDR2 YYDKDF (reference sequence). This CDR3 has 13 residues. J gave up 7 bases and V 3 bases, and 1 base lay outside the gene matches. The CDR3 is CATSRDRGNEQFF. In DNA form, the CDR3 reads TGTGCCACCAGCAGGGACAGGGGAAATGAGCAGTTCTTC.

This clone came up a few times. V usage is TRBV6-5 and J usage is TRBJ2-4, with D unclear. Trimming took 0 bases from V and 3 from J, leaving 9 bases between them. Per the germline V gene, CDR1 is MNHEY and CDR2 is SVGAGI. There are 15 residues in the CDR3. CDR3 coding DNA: TGTGCCAGCAGTTACTCGGCGGCTAGCAAAAACATTCAGTACTTC. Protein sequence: CASSYSAASKNIQYF.

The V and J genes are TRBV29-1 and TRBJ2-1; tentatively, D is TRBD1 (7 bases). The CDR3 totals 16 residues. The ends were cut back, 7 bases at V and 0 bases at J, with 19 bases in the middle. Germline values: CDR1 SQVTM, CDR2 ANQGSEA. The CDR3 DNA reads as TGCAGCGCGCGGGACAGCCGCCGGAGCTCCTACAATGAGCAGTTCTTC. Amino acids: CSARDSRRSSYNEQFF.

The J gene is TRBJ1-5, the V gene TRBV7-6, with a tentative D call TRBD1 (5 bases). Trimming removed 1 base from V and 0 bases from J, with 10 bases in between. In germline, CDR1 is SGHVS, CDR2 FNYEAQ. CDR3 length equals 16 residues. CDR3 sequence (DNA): TGTGCCAGCAGCTTAGACCGACAGTATAGCAATCAGCCCCAGCATTTT. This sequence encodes CASSLDRQYSNQPQHF.

The CDR3 DNA sequence: TGTGCCAGCTTCCGACTAGCGTACAGGACAGATACGCAGTATTTT. This codes for CASFRLAYRTDTQYF. The V call is TRBV2, the J call TRBJ2-3, with 8 bases identical to TRBD2. The CDR3 spans 15 residues. CDR1 is SNHLY and CDR2 is FYNNEI in the germline V gene. V trimming: 8 bases; J trimming: 3 bases; junction bases outside the gene matches: 10.

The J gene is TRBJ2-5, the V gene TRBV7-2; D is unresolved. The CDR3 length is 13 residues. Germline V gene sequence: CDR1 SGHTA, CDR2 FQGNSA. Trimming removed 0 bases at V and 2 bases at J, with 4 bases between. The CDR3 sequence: CASSLARQETQYF. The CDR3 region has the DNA TGTGCCAGCAGCTTAGCCCGGCAAGAGACCCAGTACTTC.

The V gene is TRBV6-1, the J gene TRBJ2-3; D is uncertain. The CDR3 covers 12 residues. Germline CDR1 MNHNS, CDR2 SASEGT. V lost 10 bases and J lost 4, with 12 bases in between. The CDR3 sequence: CATHPPADTQYF. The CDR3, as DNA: TGTGCCACCCACCCACCGGCAGATACGCAGTATTTT.